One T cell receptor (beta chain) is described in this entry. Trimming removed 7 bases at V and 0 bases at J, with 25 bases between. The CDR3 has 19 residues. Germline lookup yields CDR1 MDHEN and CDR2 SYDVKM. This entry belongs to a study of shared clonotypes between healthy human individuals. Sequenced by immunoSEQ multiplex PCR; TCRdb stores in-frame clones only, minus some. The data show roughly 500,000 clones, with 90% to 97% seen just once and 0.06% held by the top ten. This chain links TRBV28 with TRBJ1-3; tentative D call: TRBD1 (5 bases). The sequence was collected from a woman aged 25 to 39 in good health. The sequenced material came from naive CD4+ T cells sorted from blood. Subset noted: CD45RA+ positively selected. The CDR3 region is CASTSLIAGTQFSGNTIYF. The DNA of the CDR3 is TGTGCCAGCACGTCCCTAATCGCCGGGACTCAATTCTCTGGAAACACCATATATTTT. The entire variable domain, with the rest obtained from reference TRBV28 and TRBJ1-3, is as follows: DVKVTQSSRYLVKRTGEKVFLECVQDMDHENMFWYRQDPGLGLRLIYFSYDVKMKEKGDIPEGYSVSREKKERFSLILESASTNQTSMYLCASTSLIAGTQFSGNTIYFGEGSWLTVV.